These 5 T cell receptor beta chains share one sample of origin, sequenced in a study of glioma-infiltrating T cells after dendritic cell vaccination. Generated by immunoSEQ multiplex PCR, the TCRdb table keeps only in-frame clones and is missing some. The sample holds 90,000 to 100,000 clones, 79% seen once. Sequencing used blood, obtained before dendritic cell vaccination. Receptors originate from a human donor with glioblastoma.

The chain employs TRBV6-6 and TRBJ2-7; D is unresolved. Germline V CDR1 and CDR2: MNHNY, SVGAGI (reference sequence). V lost 2 bases to trimming and J lost 6 bases, with 17 bases between them. The CDR3 has 15 residues. The CDR3 region has the DNA TGTGCCAGCAGTTACCCCCGCAGGCCTCCGAGCGAGCAGTACTTC. Protein sequence: CASSYPRRPPSEQYF.

The rearrangement links TRBV5-1 to TRBJ2-5; D ambiguous. V lost 0 bases to trimming and J lost 5 bases, with 14 bases between them. The V gene's germline CDR1 is SGHRS and CDR2 YFSETQ. The CDR3 is made up of 15 amino acids. CDR3 sequence reads: CASSLGQLELETQYF. For the CDR3, the DNA is TGCGCCAGCAGCTTGGGGCAGCTGGAGTTGGAGACCCAGTACTTC.

This sequence joins TRBV4-1 and TRBJ1-2; 9 nucleotides match TRBD1. Trimming at V came to 5 bases and at J to 2 bases, leaving 3 bases not matched to a gene. The CDR3 consists of 14 residues. From germline, CDR1 is MGHRA and CDR2 YSYEKL. The CDR3 DNA reads TGCGCCAGCAGCGCTACAGGGGGCAACTATGGCTACACCTTC. It specifies CASSATGGNYGYTF.

This clone was counted a single time. The chain couples TRBV15 to TRBJ1-3; 10 nucleotides agree with TRBD1. After removal of 5 bases from V and 0 bases from J, the junction contained 7 bases not matched to a gene. Germline lookup yields CDR1 LNHNV and CDR2 YYDKDF (reference sequence). The CDR3 extends over 17 amino acids. The CDR3 loop reads CATSPGTGANSGNTIYF. CDR3 DNA: TGTGCCACCAGCCCCGGGACAGGGGCGAACTCTGGAAACACCATATATTTT.

The V and J genes are TRBV5-6 and TRBJ2-1, with TRBD2 as a possible D gene (6 bases). Between the trimmed V and J ends, which lost 4 bases and 6 bases, there was a span of 17 bases. The germline CDR1 and CDR2 sequences are SGHDT and YYEEEE. The CDR3 runs to 15 residues. CDR3 coding DNA: TGTGCCAGCAGCGAGCCGGGACTTCCCCTCAATGAGCAGTTCTTC. The encoded protein is CASSEPGLPLNEQFF.